This is a list of T cell receptor beta chains from one sample in a study of human thymus T cells. The protocol was immunoSEQ multiplex PCR, while the TCRdb copy is restricted to in-frame clones and leaves out a portion. The sample shows roughly 120,000 clones, more than 90% of them seen only once. The sequencing sample was made of thymus tissue. Every receptor here comes from a boy younger than two with a congenital heart defect but otherwise immunologically healthy. CDR3s leave out the opening cysteine and the closing phenylalanine or tryptophan. Each record gives: V gene, CDR3 protein.

TRBV6-5 ASSPGTGVTGELF
TRBV7-9 ASSLQGNQPQH
TRBV7-9 ASSLGQASGNTIY
TRBV7-2 ASSCTTIQETQY
TRBV5-6 ASSLFGRGPPYEQY
TRBV10-3 AIHSEGGGYT
TRBV5-8 ASSFRSNSNYGYT
TRBV10-3 AISGVESGQGADSEAF
TRBV5-4 ASSLRRGVLPTYRTDTQY
TRBV19 ASRRLAGGNEQF
TRBV6-1 ASRQGVANYGYT
TRBV6-1 ASSEGQGQETQY
TRBV7-9 ASSLRDRVLVTEAF
TRBV5-1 ASSHRPNYNEQF
TRBV7-2 ASSSRGHNEQF
TRBV28 ASSLCRSSYNSPLH
TRBV5-1 ASSLGQGGDTDTQY
TRBV5-1 ASSLTGNNQPQH
TRBV4-1 ASSQEPVIGELF
TRBV4-3 ASSWTRQETQY
TRBV2 ASSDNNTPYEQY
TRBV4-3 ASSQDPSGVDNEQF
TRBV28 ASSSPEPSYEQY
TRBV7-8 ASSENVDSRSSTEAF